This entry lists 29 T cell receptor beta chains sequenced from one sample in a study of blood T cell repertoires in COVID-19. The protocol was immunoSEQ multiplex PCR, while the TCRdb copy is restricted to in-frame clones and leaves out a portion. Altogether some 180,000 clones are present, approximately 85% being singletons, with the ten largest covering just under 8.5%. Sample: peripheral blood. The receptors were sampled from a woman in her fifties or sixties with acute or convalescent COVID-19.

The chain links TRBV19 to TRBJ2-2, with 7 positions matching TRBD2. CDR3 length equals 17 residues. Germline V CDR1 and CDR2: LNHDA, SQIVND (reference sequence). Trimming took 5 bases from V and 5 from J; bases not matched to a gene: 14. The CDR3: CASSRAHGEGRTGELFF. CDR3 nucleotides: TGTGCCAGTAGTCGCGCGCATGGGGAGGGCCGGACCGGGGAGCTGTTTTTT.

The rearrangement joins TRBV6-6 to TRBJ1-1, with TRBD1 as a possible D gene (6 bases). The CDR3 length is 13 residues. V was cut by 6 bases and J by 7 bases, with 15 bases left in between. Looked up from germline, CDR1 is MNHNY and CDR2 is SVGAGI (reference sequence). The CDR3 reads CASSPRGGDEAFF. In DNA form, the CDR3 reads TGTGCCAGCAGCCCTAGGGGGGGAGATGAAGCTTTCTTT.

This clone was detected a few times. This chain joins TRBV10-3 and TRBJ2-1, with 9 nucleotides matching TRBD1. CDR1 ENHRY and CDR2 SYGVKD come from the germline V gene. The CDR3 spans 13 residues. With 4 bases clipped from V and 6 bases from J, the junction kept 1 base outside the gene matches. CDR3 region: CAISGTGANEQFF. CDR3 bases: TGTGCCATCAGTGGGACAGGGGCCAATGAGCAGTTCTTC.

V usage is TRBV28 and J usage is TRBJ2-1; 10 nucleotides agree with TRBD2. V lost 5 bases, J lost 3 bases, and 10 bases stayed unmatched. The CDR3 extends over 17 amino acids. Germline CDR1 reads MDHEN; CDR2 reads SYDVKM. In DNA, the CDR3 is TGTGCCAGCAGTGGGGGACCACTAGCGGGAATCTACAATGAGCAGTTCTTC. This codes for CASSGGPLAGIYNEQFF.

The chain recombines TRBV5-4 with TRBJ2-7; 9 bases match TRBD2. The V segment lost 9 bases and the J segment 0 bases; nucleotides outside the gene matches: 4. CDR1 and CDR2 (germline): SGHNT, YYREEE (reference sequence). This CDR3 region has 13 residues. This chain's CDR3 is CATKREASYEQYF. CDR3 DNA sequence: TGTGCCACCAAGCGGGAGGCCTCCTACGAGCAGTACTTC. Based on the CDR3 plus reference TRBV5-4 and TRBJ2-7, the full variable domain is ETGVTQSPTHLIKTRGQQVTLRCSSQSGHNTVSWYQQALGQGPQFIFQYYREEENGRGNFPPRFSGLQFPNYSSELNVNALELDDSALYLCATKREASYEQYFGPGTRLTVT.

There are many counts of this clone. V gene TRBV28 combines with J gene TRBJ1-5; weak D call: TRBD1 (5 bases). The CDR3 contains 16 residues. CDR1 is MDHEN, CDR2 SYDVKM, per germline. The V gene lost 5 bases and the J gene lost 1 base, with 15 bases spanning the gap. CDR3 protein: CASSPPGLGSNQPQHF. As DNA, the CDR3 is TGTGCCAGCAGTCCTCCAGGGTTGGGGAGCAATCAGCCCCAGCATTTT.

V usage is TRBV25-1 and J usage is TRBJ1-2; TRBD1 is a possible D gene (5 bases). The CDR3 runs 14 residues. V gave up 5 bases and J gave up 7 bases, with 17 bases separating them. Germline-derived CDR1 and CDR2 are MGHDK and SYGVNS. CDR3 loop: CASSPHGGAGGYTF. DNA of the CDR3: TGTGCCAGCAGTCCCCATGGAGGGGCGGGTGGCTACACCTTC.

The V gene is TRBV23-1, the J gene TRBJ2-7; TRBD2 matches at 7 bases. TRBV23-1 is an open reading frame, and its role is uncertain. The CDR3 has 16 residues. With 3 bases clipped from V and 3 bases from J, the junction kept 11 bases outside the gene matches. Written as DNA, the CDR3 is TGCGCCAGCAGTCACCAAACCAGCGGGGCGTTCTACGAGCAGTACTTC. Translating it yields CASSHQTSGAFYEQYF.

The chain couples TRBV3-1 (or the pseudogene TRBV3-2) to TRBJ1-3; D gene unclear. CDR3 size: 16 residues. The V end was cut by 1 base, the J end by 4 bases, with 14 bases between. Looked up from germline, CDR1 is LGHDT and CDR2 is YNNKEL (reference sequence). CDR3 region: CASSQGPPGYGNTIYF. CDR3 DNA: TGTGCCAGCAGCCAAGGCCCCCCAGGTTACGGAAACACCATATATTTT.

This chain links TRBV28 with TRBJ1-4, with TRBD1 matching over 9 bases. The germline V gene has CDR1 MDHEN and CDR2 SYDVKM. J gave up 8 bases and V 4 bases, and 8 bases lay outside the gene matches. The CDR3 runs 15 residues. The CDR3: CASSSPQGAWEKLFF. CDR3 DNA: TGTGCCAGCAGTTCCCCACAGGGGGCTTGGGAAAAACTGTTTTTT.

The chain couples TRBV11-2 to TRBJ2-5; 7 bases are a match to TRBD2. V lost 1 base to trimming and J lost 7 bases; unmatched junction nucleotides: 9. Germline-derived CDR1 and CDR2 are SGHAT and FQNNGV. This CDR3 spans 15 amino acids. CDR3 protein: CASSLAGTSGGTQYF. The DNA for the CDR3 is TGTGCCAGCAGCTTAGCGGGGACTTCGGGGGGGACCCAGTACTTC. The full variable domain, with the rest looked up from reference TRBV11-2 and TRBJ2-5, is EAGVAQSPRYKIIEKRQSVAFWCNPISGHATLYWYQQILGQGPKLLIQFQNNGVVDDSQLPKDRFSAERLKGVDSTLKIQPAKLEDSAVYLCASSLAGTSGGTQYFGPGTRLLVL.

V usage is TRBV5-1 and J usage is TRBJ2-3; D is unresolved. Looked up from germline, CDR1 is SGHRS and CDR2 is YFSETQ. The V end lost 4 bases, the J end lost 4 bases, and 7 bases lay between the germline ends. This CDR3 comprises 12 residues. CDR3: CASSRASDTQYF. DNA of the CDR3: TGCGCCAGCAGCAGAGCTTCAGATACGCAGTATTTT.

This rearrangement joins TRBV20-1 to TRBJ1-4; TRBD1 might be the D (6 bases). The V and J ends lost 3 bases and 6 bases respectively, with 14 bases between them. CDR1 and CDR2 (germline): DFQATT, SNEGSKA (reference sequence). The CDR3 contains 14 residues. CDR3 nucleotides: TGCAGTGCTAGTTTCGACAGGAATGATGAAAAACTGTTTTTT. Protein product: CSASFDRNDEKLFF.

The chain combines TRBV6-6 with TRBJ2-1; perhaps TRBD2 as D (7 bases). Germline V lookup: CDR1 MNHNY, CDR2 SVGAGI (reference sequence). Trimming took off 6 bases at V and 3 bases at J, with 12 bases between the two ends. The CDR3 contains 14 residues. CDR3 region: CASRGGGSYNEQFF. The CDR3 bases are TGTGCCAGCAGAGGGGGGGGCAGCTACAATGAGCAGTTCTTC.

The rearrangement uses TRBV19 and TRBJ1-2, with D perhaps TRBD1 (5 bases). Germline V gene lookup returns CDR1 LNHDA and CDR2 SQIVND (reference sequence). V was trimmed by 6 bases and J by 0 bases, leaving 14 bases between them. This CDR3 spans 15 amino acids. CDR3 in amino acids: CASSPTSGANYGYTF. DNA for the CDR3: TGTGCCAGTAGCCCAACGTCGGGGGCTAACTATGGCTACACCTTC.

The CDR3 protein is CASSVETGGPLTQYF. The CDR3 DNA reads as TGTGCCAGCAGCGTAGAGACGGGAGGCCCGCTGACCCAGTACTTC. The rearrangement joins TRBV9 to TRBJ2-5, with 7 bases fitting TRBD2. This CDR3 has 15 residues. Germline CDR1 reads SGDLS; CDR2 reads YYNGEE. The V and J ends lost 0 bases and 7 bases, in that order; junction bases with no gene match: 9.

J is TRBJ1-1 and V is TRBV6-5, with 7 bases matching TRBD1. Germline values: CDR1 MNHEY, CDR2 SVGAGI. Trimming took 2 bases from V and 3 from J; bases not matched to a gene: 6. This CDR3 is 15 amino acids long. The DNA for the CDR3 is TGTGCCAGCAGTTACCTACAGGGGCGGGACACTGAAGCTTTCTTT. Translated: CASSYLQGRDTEAFF.

V and J are TRBV2 and TRBJ2-7; 7 bases line up with TRBD2. Germline trimming cut 0 bases from V and 6 bases from J; bases unmatched to any gene: 8. Germline-derived CDR1 and CDR2 are SNHLY and FYNNEI. The CDR3 runs 15 residues. The DNA for the CDR3 is TGTGCCAGCAGTGAAGCGCTTCCGGGGGAGGGCGAGCAGTACGTC. Translating gives CASSEALPGEGEQYV.

This clone was seen once. This sequence joins TRBV18 and TRBJ2-3, with 8 bases lining up with TRBD1. The J segment lost 5 bases and the V segment lost 0 bases, leaving 10 bases of the junction unmatched. Germline CDR1 reads KGHSH; CDR2 reads LQKENI. The CDR3 contains 17 residues. As DNA, the CDR3 is TGTGCCAGCTCACCACCTTTTCAGACAGGGGCGGGAGATACGCAGTATTTT. Amino acid sequence: CASSPPFQTGAGDTQYF.

This chain connects TRBV18 to TRBJ2-7; tentatively, D is TRBD2 (5 bases). The CDR3 loop spans 15 amino acids. V was trimmed by 6 bases and J by 0 bases, leaving 15 bases between them. CDR1 KGHSH and CDR2 LQKENI come from the germline V gene. The CDR3 DNA reads as TGTGCCAGCTCCCCGATCAGCGGCCTCTCCTACGAGCAGTACTTC. Translating it yields CASSPISGLSYEQYF. The whole variable domain, remainder taken from reference TRBV18 and TRBJ2-7, is NAGVMQNPRHLVRRRGQEARLRCSPMKGHSHVYWYRQLPEEGLKFMVYLQKENIIDESGMPKERFSAEFPKEGPSILRIQQVVRGDSAAYFCASSPISGLSYEQYFGPGTRLTVT.

The genes are TRBV4-1 and TRBJ1-2; a weak D match, TRBD1 (6 bases). The CDR3 has 16 amino acids. Looked up from germline, CDR1 is MGHRA and CDR2 is YSYEKL. V dropped 5 bases and J dropped 0 bases, with 16 bases sitting between them. In nucleotides, the CDR3 is TGCGCCAGCAGCTGGGACAACGGGGAACCTAACTATGGCTACACCTTC. Its translation is CASSWDNGEPNYGYTF.

The chain has TRBV20-1 and TRBJ1-5; tentatively, D is TRBD1 (6 bases). Between the trimmed V and J ends, which lost 3 bases and 6 bases, there was a span of 24 bases. The germline CDR1 and CDR2 sequences are DFQATT and SNEGSKA (reference sequence). The CDR3 covers 17 residues. CDR3 in amino acids: CSASVTVGAEGSQPQHF. CDR3 DNA sequence: TGCAGTGCTAGTGTGACAGTGGGGGCAGAGGGGAGTCAGCCCCAGCATTTT.

The rearrangement links TRBV9 to TRBJ2-2; 7 bases agree with TRBD1. The CDR3 runs 12 residues. Trimming removed 4 bases from V and 6 bases from J; junction bases left unmatched: 0. CDR1 is SGDLS and CDR2 is YYNGEE in the germline V gene. The CDR3 loop is CASSTGAGELFF. The CDR3 coding sequence is TGTGCCAGCAGCACAGGGGCCGGGGAGCTGTTTTTT.

The rearrangement joins TRBV30 to TRBJ2-5; TRBD2 is a possible D gene (5 bases). V lost 5 bases and J lost 4, with 14 bases in between. The germline gives CDR1 GTSNPN, CDR2 SVGIG (reference sequence). CDR3 length: 13 residues. The DNA for the CDR3 is TGTGCCTGGGGACCAACGGGGAGAGAGACCCAGTACTTC. This translates into CAWGPTGRETQYF.

This clone was observed a handful of times. The rearrangement uses TRBV12-5 and TRBJ1-2; D gene ambiguous. V shed 1 base and J shed 3 bases, with 6 bases lying between them. CDR1 is LGHNT and CDR2 is FRNRAP in the germline V gene. The CDR3 is 13 residues long. CDR3 residues: CASGLATYYGYTF. The CDR3 region has the DNA TGTGCTAGTGGTTTGGCGACTTACTATGGCTACACCTTC. The variable domain in full, with the rest retrieved from reference TRBV12-5 and TRBJ1-2, is DARVTQTPRHKVTEMGQEVTMRCQPILGHNTVFWYRQTMMQGLELLAYFRNRAPLDDSGMPKDRFSAEMPDATLATLKIQPSEPRDSAVYFCASGLATYYGYTFGSGTRLTVV.

The chain has TRBV19 and TRBJ1-2, with 9 bases matching TRBD1. V shed 5 bases, J shed 2 bases, and the junction held 9 bases outside the gene matches. CDR1 is LNHDA and CDR2 is SQIVND in the germline V gene (reference sequence). The CDR3 has 16 residues. Written as DNA, the CDR3 is TGTGCCAGTAGTCCGGGACAGGGAAAGGTAAACTATGGCTACACCTTC. It specifies CASSPGQGKVNYGYTF. The whole variable domain, remainder taken from reference TRBV19 and TRBJ1-2, is DGGITQSPKYLFRKEGQNVTLSCEQNLNHDAMYWYRQDPGQGLRLIYYSQIVNDFQKGDIAEGYSVSREKKESFPLTVTSAQKNPTAFYLCASSPGQGKVNYGYTFGSGTRLTVV.

The chain employs TRBV15 and TRBJ2-1; a possible D gene is TRBD2 (5 bases). The germline V and J ends were trimmed by 0 bases and 4 bases, with 10 bases remaining between them. Germline V gene lookup returns CDR1 LNHNV and CDR2 YYDKDF (reference sequence). The CDR3 is made up of 15 amino acids. For the CDR3, the DNA is TGTGCCACCAGCAGAGACGAGCGGATATACAATGAGCAGTTCTTC. This encodes CATSRDERIYNEQFF.

V usage is TRBV27 and J usage is TRBJ2-2; no clear D. Germline loops: CDR1 MNHEY, CDR2 SMNVEV (reference sequence). The CDR3 extends over 14 amino acids. V shed 2 bases and J shed 6 bases, with 10 bases lying between them. CDR3 bases: TGTGCCAGCAGTTTAGCTCCAGGCCCCGGGGAGCTGTTTTTT. This sequence encodes CASSLAPGPGELFF.

V gene TRBV30 combines with J gene TRBJ1-1; D gene unclear. Between the trimmed V and J ends, which lost 3 bases and 0 bases, there was a span of 14 bases. The CDR3 contains 15 residues. Germline values: CDR1 GTSNPN, CDR2 SVGIG (reference sequence). The DNA for the CDR3 is TGTGCCTGGAGGTCAAACTGGGGAGTGAACACTGAAGCTTTCTTT. It encodes CAWRSNWGVNTEAFF.